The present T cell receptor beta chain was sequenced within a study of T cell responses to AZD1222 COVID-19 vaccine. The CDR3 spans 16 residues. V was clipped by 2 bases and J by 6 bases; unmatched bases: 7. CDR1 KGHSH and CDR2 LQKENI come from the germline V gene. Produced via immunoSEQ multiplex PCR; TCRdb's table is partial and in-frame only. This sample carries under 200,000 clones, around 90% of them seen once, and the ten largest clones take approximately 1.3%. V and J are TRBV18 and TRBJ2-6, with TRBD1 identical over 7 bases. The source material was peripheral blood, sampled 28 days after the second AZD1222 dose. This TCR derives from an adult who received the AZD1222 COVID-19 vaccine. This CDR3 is CASSPDTGTEANVLTF. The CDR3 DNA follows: TGTGCCAGCTCACCAGACACCGGGACAGAGGCCAACGTCCTGACTTTC.